This T cell receptor (beta chain) originates from a study of blood T cell repertoires in COVID-19. This clone was detected a few times. Original methodology: Reference gene primer amplification in the assay estimated nucleated cell counts. The table came from immunoSEQ multiplex PCR; TCRdb's copy has only in-frame clones and leaves some out. Clone size and V and J calls were adopted from that table, with D and trimming inferred from the DNA. The repertoire holds roughly 170,000 clones, with about four fifths as singletons. The CDR3 is 13 residues long. The germline V gene encodes CDR1 SNHLY and CDR2 FYNNEI. Trimming took off 4 bases at V and 3 bases at J, with 10 bases between the two ends. Those who participated ranged in age from roughly 18 to 89 years and resided in 20 to 30 US areas. In assigning cohorts, the study relied on participant-reported clinical history.

Sequencing used PBMCs or T cells enriched from blood (not recorded which). This sequence originates from a man aged 60 to 75 who had recovered from COVID-19. The chain employs TRBV2 and TRBJ2-7, with D perhaps matching TRBD1 (6 bases). The CDR3 region is CASSGRQDYEQYF. The CDR3 coding sequence is TGTGCCAGCAGTGGGAGACAGGACTACGAGCAGTACTTC.